The table lists the clone carrying this T cell receptor beta chain with a few counts. The antigen remains unidentified. CDR3 size: 17 residues. Germline CDR1 SEHNR, CDR2 FQNEAQ (reference sequence). J was trimmed by 4 bases and V by 2 bases; bases with no gene match: 12. Here immunoSEQ multiplex PCR was the method, and the copy in TCRdb shows in-frame clones only, minus some. This table has about 5,300 clones, more than 20% appearing once. The sample originates from a study of T cell clonotyping in hematopoietic cell transplantation. Findings and limits, study-wide: No sorting was done, leaving CD4 and CD8 contributions mixed.

Sequencing used peripheral blood mononuclear cells, obtained 180 days after allogeneic stem cell transplant. J is TRBJ1-1 and V is TRBV7-9; 8 positions match TRBD1. This receptor was identified in a male patient aged 35-50 years who had an allogeneic stem cell transplant from an unrelated donor, so the T cells may come from the graft donor. Some clones in this sample may be carry-over from other donors' samples. Written as DNA, the CDR3 is TGTGCCAGCAGCTTATCTAGCCTCGGGACAGGCCGCACTGAAGCTTTCTTT. Its translation: CASSLSSLGTGRTEAFF.